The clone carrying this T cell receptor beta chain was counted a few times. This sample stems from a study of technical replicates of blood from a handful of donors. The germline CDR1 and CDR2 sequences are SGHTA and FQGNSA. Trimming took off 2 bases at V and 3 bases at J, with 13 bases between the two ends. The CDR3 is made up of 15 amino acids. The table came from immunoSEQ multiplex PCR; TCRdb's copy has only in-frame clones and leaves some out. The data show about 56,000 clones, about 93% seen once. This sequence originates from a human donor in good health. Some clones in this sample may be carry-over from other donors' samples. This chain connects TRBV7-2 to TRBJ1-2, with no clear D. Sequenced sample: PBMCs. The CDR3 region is CASSLFRAGDYGYTF. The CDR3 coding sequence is TGTGCCAGCAGCTTATTCCGGGCGGGAGACTATGGCTACACCTTC.